This T cell receptor beta chain came from a study of blood T cell repertoires in COVID-19. Across the study: Donors in the United States, Italy and Spain gave samples during acute or convalescent COVID-19. Nucleic acid was either cDNA or gDNA, and it came from T cells, B-cell-depleted T cells, or PBMCs.

As handled by the study authors: Amplification from reference gene primers served as the basis for estimated nucleated cell counts. The data were produced by immunoSEQ multiplex PCR, yet TCRdb's version contains in-frame clones alone and is incomplete. That table furnishes V, J and clone size, whereas the DNA furnished D and trimming. The data hold roughly 200,000 clones, with around 87% observed a single time. The CDR3 runs to 16 residues. Trimming took 2 bases from V and 7 from J; bases not matched to a gene: 12. From germline, CDR1 is LGHDT and CDR2 YNNKEL (reference sequence). V gene TRBV3-1 (or the pseudogene TRBV3-2) combines with J gene TRBJ2-7, with 9 bases that match TRBD2. The TCR comes from a man aged 60 to 69 with acute or convalescent COVID-19. The material sequenced was peripheral blood. CDR3 DNA sequence: TGTGCCAGCAGCCAATTGAGTAGCGGGGGAGTGGGGGAGCAGTACTTC. Protein sequence: CASSQLSSGGVGEQYF.